These 32 T cell receptor beta chains came from one sample sequenced in a study of shared clonotypes between healthy human individuals. Produced via immunoSEQ multiplex PCR; TCRdb's table is partial and in-frame only. Of 2,500,000 or so clones in the sample, roughly 93% were seen once. Sequencing was done on a sample of naive CD4+ T cells from PBMCs. Subset given: CD45RA+ positively selected. The receptors come from a man aged 18 to 30 in good health. Some clones in this sample may be carry-over from other donors' samples.

The count of this clone is one. This chain uses TRBV19 with TRBJ2-1; D call uncertain. Germline V gene sequence: CDR1 LNHDA, CDR2 SQIVND (reference sequence). The CDR3 consists of 11 residues. V lost 11 bases, J lost 7 bases, and 12 bases lay in between. CDR3 sequence reads: CASVRYNEQFF. CDR3 nucleotides: TGTGCCTCCGTTCGCTATAATGAGCAGTTCTTC.

The rearrangement uses TRBV15 and TRBJ2-1; maybe TRBD2 (5 bases). This CDR3 spans 15 amino acids. Trimming cost V 0 bases and J 5 bases, with 11 bases left between them. Germline CDR1 is LNHNV and CDR2 is YYDKDF (reference sequence). The CDR3 sequence is CATSRDVGAHNEQFF. The CDR3 DNA sequence: TGTGCCACCAGCAGAGATGTGGGAGCCCACAATGAGCAGTTCTTC.

V is TRBV28 and J is TRBJ2-2; D unclear. Germline V CDR1 and CDR2: MDHEN, SYDVKM. V was shortened by 5 bases and J by 8 bases, with 12 bases between the two germline ends. The CDR3 runs 13 residues. The CDR3 spells CASSNQKVGELFF. CDR3 coding DNA: TGTGCCAGCAGTAACCAAAAAGTGGGGGAGCTGTTTTTT.

Note on this clone: Other nucleotide sequences from this sample produce the same CDR3. The rearrangement uses TRBV7-2 and TRBJ2-7; 10 nucleotides agree with TRBD1. Trimming removed 3 bases from V and 4 bases from J; junction bases left unmatched: 3. CDR1 and CDR2 from the germline V gene are SGHTA and FQGNSA. CDR3 length: 14 residues. DNA of the CDR3: TGTGCCAGCAGCTTTGGGACAGGGGCTTACGAGCAGTACTTC. This translates into CASSFGTGAYEQYF.

The chain links TRBV27 to TRBJ2-6; D gene uncertain. Between the trimmed V and J ends, which lost 0 bases and 1 base, there was a span of 7 bases. Germline assignment: CDR1 MNHEY and CDR2 SMNVEV (reference sequence). The CDR3 is made up of 16 amino acids. The CDR3 protein is CASSLSYGSGANVLTF. In DNA form, the CDR3 reads TGTGCCAGCAGTTTATCCTACGGGTCTGGGGCCAACGTCCTGACTTTC.

J is TRBJ2-3 and V is TRBV25-1, with TRBD1 as a possible D gene (5 bases). CDR1 MGHDK and CDR2 SYGVNS come from the germline V gene. There are 16 residues in the CDR3. Trimming removed 5 bases at V and 2 bases at J, with 17 bases between. The CDR3 loop reads CASSPPGKGDTDTQYF. CDR3 in DNA: TGTGCCAGCAGTCCTCCTGGGAAAGGGGACACAGATACGCAGTATTTT.

J is TRBJ2-3 and V is TRBV9, with TRBD2 matching 8 bases. Germline V gene lookup returns CDR1 SGDLS and CDR2 YYNGEE. This CDR3 is 15 amino acids long. The V gene end was trimmed by 0 bases and the J gene end by 5 bases; junction bases not matched to a gene: 5. CDR3 loop: CASSVASGSIDTQYF. In nucleotides, the CDR3 is TGTGCCAGCAGCGTAGCCAGCGGGAGTATAGATACGCAGTATTTT.

The chain employs TRBV19 and TRBJ2-7; the D gene could be TRBD1 or TRBD2 (5 bases each). V lost 3 bases to trimming and J lost 2 bases, with 14 bases between them. This CDR3 is built from 15 residues. CDR1 LNHDA and CDR2 SQIVND come from the germline V gene (reference sequence). DNA for the CDR3: TGTGCCAGTAGTATCACAGGTCTGGGGGCCTACGAGCAGTACTTC. Translation gives CASSITGLGAYEQYF.

Only one count was recorded for this clone. The V and J genes are TRBV12-5 and TRBJ2-1; D is possibly TRBD1 (6 bases). The germline gives CDR1 LGHNT, CDR2 FRNRAP. The CDR3 runs 12 residues. The V end was cut by 6 bases, the J end by 9 bases, with 12 bases between. The CDR3 sequence: CASGGQRGEQFF. CDR3 DNA sequence: TGTGCTAGTGGGGGACAACGGGGTGAGCAGTTCTTC.

The chain has TRBV29-1 and TRBJ2-1; 7 nucleotides line up with TRBD1. The CDR3 sequence is 13 residues long. Losses at the gene ends were 7 bases for V and 9 bases for J; bases not matched to a gene: 12. Germline V gene data show CDR1 as SQVTM and CDR2 as ANQGSEA. The CDR3 DNA reads TGCAGCGCCGGGACAGATTTTATCAGTGAGCAGTTCTTC. It codes for CSAGTDFISEQFF.

V usage is TRBV5-1 and J usage is TRBJ2-7, with D unclear. This CDR3 contains 13 residues. V dropped 5 bases and J dropped 4 bases, with 13 bases sitting between them. Per germline, CDR1 SGHRS and CDR2 YFSETQ. The CDR3 DNA reads as TGCGCCAGCAGTCGAACGCGCGGTTACGAGCAGTACTTC. Amino acid sequence: CASSRTRGYEQYF.

V usage is TRBV28 and J usage is TRBJ2-1; a weak D match, TRBD1 (5 bases). Trimming removed 8 bases from V and 9 bases from J, with 20 bases in between. The CDR3 runs to 14 residues. The germline CDR1 and CDR2 sequences are MDHEN and SYDVKM. In DNA form, the CDR3 reads TGTGCCAGCCATACCCCAAGGGGTCCTGGTGAGCAGTTCTTC. It yields the protein CASHTPRGPGEQFF.

The chain couples TRBV5-1 to TRBJ1-4; D may be TRBD1 (5 bases). The germline gives CDR1 SGHRS, CDR2 YFSETQ. Deletions cut 0 bases from V and 5 bases from J, with 11 bases between. The CDR3 totals 15 residues. The CDR3 nucleotides read TGCGCCAGCAGCTTGGAAGGGACGGGGAATGAAAAACTGTTTTTT. Protein sequence: CASSLEGTGNEKLFF. The full variable domain, rest sourced from reference TRBV5-1 and TRBJ1-4, is KAGVTQTPRYLIKTRGQQVTLSCSPISGHRSVSWYQQTPGQGLQFLFEYFSETQRNKGNFPGRFSGRQFSNSRSEMNVSTLELGDSALYLCASSLEGTGNEKLFFGSGTQLSVL.

The CDR3 reads CASSDRVTGELFF. In DNA form, the CDR3 reads TGTGCCAGCAGTGACCGAGTTACCGGGGAGCTGTTTTTT. This chain uses TRBV6-4 with TRBJ2-2, with unresolved D. V was clipped by 2 bases and J by 5 bases, with 6 bases between them. The CDR3 is made up of 13 amino acids. Germline values: CDR1 MRHNA, CDR2 SNTAGT.

V usage is TRBV7-9 and J usage is TRBJ2-2; 10 bases are a match to TRBD2. CDR3 size: 18 residues. V shed 5 bases, J shed 0 bases, and the junction held 9 bases outside the gene matches. Germline V lookup: CDR1 SEHNR, CDR2 FQNEAQ (reference sequence). The CDR3 here is CASSILAGEGPNTGELFF. In nucleotides, the CDR3 is TGTGCCAGCAGCATTCTAGCGGGAGAGGGTCCGAACACCGGGGAGCTGTTTTTT.

The genes are TRBV28 and TRBJ1-2; D may be TRBD1 (5 bases). This CDR3 comprises 15 residues. The germline V and J ends were trimmed by 7 bases and 5 bases, with 20 bases remaining between them. CDR1 is MDHEN, CDR2 SYDVKM, per germline. The CDR3 DNA sequence: TGTGCCAGCAAGAAGGGTAGGGGAAGCTTTTATGGCTACACCTTC. Its translation is CASKKGRGSFYGYTF.

The V and J genes are TRBV2 and TRBJ1-4, with unresolved D. Trimming stripped 7 bases from V and 4 bases from J, with 10 bases between. Germline-derived CDR1 and CDR2 are SNHLY and FYNNEI. This CDR3 is built from 13 residues. The CDR3: CASIPRINEKLFF. The CDR3, as DNA: TGTGCCAGCATTCCCAGGATTAATGAAAAACTGTTTTTT. Drawing the rest from reference TRBV2 and TRBJ1-4, the complete variable domain is EPEVTQTPSHQVTQMGQEVILRCVPISNHLYFYWYRQILGQKVEFLVSFYNNEISEKSEIFDDQFSVERPDGSNFTLKIRSTKLEDSAMYFCASIPRINEKLFFGSGTQLSVL.

Concerning this clone itself: This same CDR3 is encoded by further DNA sequences in the sample. The chain employs TRBV5-1 and TRBJ2-1; D uncertain. Germline CDR1 and CDR2: SGHRS and YFSETQ. The CDR3 is made up of 16 amino acids. Between the trimmed V and J ends, which lost 0 bases and 0 bases, there was a span of 10 bases. CDR3 amino acids: CASSLAAASSYNEQFF. The CDR3 nucleotides read TGCGCCAGCAGCTTGGCGGCTGCTAGCTCCTACAATGAGCAGTTCTTC.

V is TRBV7-2 and J is TRBJ1-5, with 9 bases aligning to TRBD1. Germline V gene sequence: CDR1 SGHTA, CDR2 FQGNSA. The length of the CDR3 is 15 residues. The V and J ends lost 4 bases and 7 bases, in that order; junction bases with no gene match: 8. The chain's CDR3 is CASSSRTGAGQPQHF. The CDR3 coding sequence is TGTGCCAGCAGCTCCAGGACAGGGGCTGGCCAGCCCCAGCATTTT.

The chain employs TRBV6-1 and TRBJ1-6; D gene unclear. There are 11 residues in the CDR3. Trimming removed 8 bases from V and 8 bases from J, with 7 bases in between. Germline CDR1 reads MNHNS; CDR2 reads SASEGT. CDR3 residues: CASAGDSPLHF. The CDR3 DNA reads TGTGCCAGCGCCGGGGATTCACCCCTCCACTTT.

The V gene is TRBV7-8, the J gene TRBJ2-5; 7 bases line up with TRBD2. After removal of 5 bases from V and 3 bases from J, the junction contained 12 bases not matched to a gene. This CDR3 contains 16 residues. Germline V gene sequence: CDR1 SGHVS, CDR2 FQNEAQ. CDR3 loop: CASSPGTGLTKETQYF. Written as DNA, the CDR3 is TGTGCCAGCAGCCCAGGCACGGGACTAACTAAAGAGACCCAGTACTTC.

Details on this clone: Other DNA sequences within the sample encode an identical CDR3. This sequence joins TRBV9 and TRBJ1-1; D remains unclear. Trimming removed 0 bases at V and 0 bases at J, with 6 bases between. This CDR3 is 14 amino acids long. Germline CDR1 is SGDLS and CDR2 is YYNGEE. CDR3 in amino acids: CASSVESMNTEAFF. CDR3 DNA: TGTGCCAGCAGCGTAGAGAGTATGAACACTGAAGCTTTCTTT.

The rearrangement uses TRBV2 and TRBJ1-2; D gene uncertain. The germline V gene has CDR1 SNHLY and CDR2 FYNNEI. The CDR3 is 14 residues long. Between the trimmed V and J ends, which lost 3 bases and 4 bases, there was a span of 12 bases. In DNA form, the CDR3 reads TGTGCCAGCAGTGACGCCGCCCCCACCTATGGCTACACCTTC. Residues: CASSDAAPTYGYTF.

The chain combines TRBV2 with TRBJ2-1; TRBD2 matches 12 bases. Trimming cost V 6 bases and J 3 bases; bases outside gene matches: 3. The CDR3 runs 15 residues. CDR1 SNHLY and CDR2 FYNNEI come from the germline V gene. The CDR3 DNA reads as TGTGCCAGCAGGGCACTAGCGGGAGGCTACAATGAGCAGTTCTTC. As protein: CASRALAGGYNEQFF.

The chain couples TRBV30 to TRBJ2-1, with D maybe TRBD1 (5 bases). In germline, CDR1 is GTSNPN, CDR2 SVGIG (reference sequence). The CDR3 sequence is 12 residues long. Trimming stripped 1 base from V and 6 bases from J, with 7 bases between. The CDR3 here is CAWSDRFNEQFF. The CDR3 nucleotides are TGTGCCTGGAGTGACAGGTTCAATGAGCAGTTCTTC.

The chain is built from TRBV5-1 and TRBJ2-3, with D perhaps TRBD2 (6 bases). Between the trimmed V and J ends, which lost 4 bases and 0 bases, there was a span of 15 bases. The CDR3 loop spans 16 amino acids. Germline V gene lookup returns CDR1 SGHRS and CDR2 YFSETQ. DNA of the CDR3: TGCGCCAGCAGCACCTCAGGGCGGGGAAGCACAGATACGCAGTATTTT. Its translation: CASSTSGRGSTDTQYF.

The V and J genes are TRBV5-1 and TRBJ2-7; D tentatively fits TRBD1 or TRBD2 (5 bases each). The CDR3 is 16 residues long. Germline CDR1 reads SGHRS; CDR2 reads YFSETQ. V lost 0 bases and J lost 2, with 15 bases in between. The CDR3 DNA reads as TGCGCCAGCAGCTTGGATGGGGGTCCTACCGCCTACGAGCAGTACTTC. Translated: CASSLDGGPTAYEQYF.

This clone was found a few times. The J gene is TRBJ1-1, the V gene TRBV19; D gene unclear. The germline gives CDR1 LNHDA, CDR2 SQIVND (reference sequence). The CDR3 has 15 amino acids. Deletions cut 7 bases from V and 0 bases from J, with 15 bases between. The CDR3 protein is CASNRATTMNTEAFF. DNA for the CDR3: TGTGCCAGTAACAGAGCTACTACCATGAACACTGAAGCTTTCTTT. Full variable domain (missing parts from reference TRBV19 and TRBJ1-1): DGGITQSPKYLFRKEGQNVTLSCEQNLNHDAMYWYRQDPGQGLRLIYYSQIVNDFQKGDIAEGYSVSREKKESFPLTVTSAQKNPTAFYLCASNRATTMNTEAFFGQGTRLTVV.

The chain carries TRBV7-9 and TRBJ2-1; perhaps TRBD1 as D (6 bases). The V and J ends lost 6 bases and 6 bases respectively, with 12 bases between them. This CDR3 region has 13 residues. In germline, CDR1 is SEHNR, CDR2 FQNEAQ (reference sequence). The CDR3 sequence is CASRHTQGNEQFF. CDR3 sequence (DNA): TGTGCCAGCAGGCATACACAGGGCAATGAGCAGTTCTTC.

The J gene is TRBJ2-3, the V gene TRBV4-1; D unclear. Germline CDR1 reads MGHRA; CDR2 reads YSYEKL. V lost 1 base, J lost 0 bases, and 11 bases lay in between. The CDR3 sequence is 16 residues long. The CDR3 loop reads CASSQGGTKSTDTQYF. The CDR3 coding sequence is TGCGCCAGCAGCCAAGGCGGAACCAAAAGCACAGATACGCAGTATTTT.

The chain has TRBV6-5 and TRBJ1-1; D not certain. The germline CDR1 and CDR2 sequences are MNHEY and SVGAGI. The CDR3 totals 14 residues. V was trimmed by 6 bases and J by 0 bases, leaving 11 bases between them. CDR3 DNA sequence: TGTGCCAGCAGGAACAGAGCCTTGAACACTGAAGCTTTCTTT. Its translation is CASRNRALNTEAFF.

In this sample, this clone turned up once. The J gene is TRBJ2-2, the V gene TRBV7-3; the D call may be TRBD1 or TRBD2 (7 bases each). CDR1 SGHTA and CDR2 FQGTGA come from the germline V gene. This CDR3 is built from 16 residues. The V gene lost 5 bases and the J gene lost 0 bases, with 13 bases spanning the gap. CDR3 residues: CASSRQGLPNTGELFF. CDR3 sequence (DNA): TGTGCCAGCAGCAGACAGGGACTACCGAACACCGGGGAGCTGTTTTTT. The whole variable domain, remainder taken from reference TRBV7-3 and TRBJ2-2, is GAGVSQTPSNKVTEKGKYVELRCDPISGHTALYWYRQSLGQGPEFLIYFQGTGAADDSGLPNDRFFAVRPEGSVSTLKIQRTERGDSAVYLCASSRQGLPNTGELFFGEGSRLTVL.